These T cell receptor beta chains were read from a single sample in a study of response to subunit inactivated influenza vaccine. TCRdb independently ran MiXCR on the RT-PCR reads; one entry per CDR3 protein. The profile covers 300,000 to 350,000 distinct CDR3 sequences, with less than 25% appearing a single time and about a tenth taken by the ten largest. The sequences come from PBMCs from blood, collected about 20 months after vaccination. The receptors stem from a man aged 50-75 years who received an inactivated influenza vaccine. Both conserved end residues are trimmed from each CDR3.

j_call	v_call	cdr3_aa
TRBJ1-2	TRBV29-1	SADKGGHGYT
TRBJ2-3	TRBV10-2	ASNLVPGDTQY
TRBJ1-2	TRBV2	ASSEAGVRHGYT
TRBJ2-7	TRBV7-2	ASRASGVSEQY
TRBJ2-5	TRBV28	ASSFKYGTGDRKETQY
TRBJ2-5	TRBV7-9	ASGVQETQY
TRBJ1-3	TRBV3-1	ASSQGNPGWSGNTIY
TRBJ2-7	TRBV6-1	ASSELEEAYEQY
TRBJ1-6	TRBV27	ASSEARGGSPLH
TRBJ2-6	TRBV7-2	ASSSGTSANVLT
TRBJ1-2	TRBV4-1	ASSQDMSVQGSLYGYT
TRBJ2-7	TRBV27	ASSLGQGGYEQY
TRBJ2-7	TRBV7-2	ASSFSGGLYEQY
TRBJ1-6	TRBV6-5	ASSSWTGSGSPLH
TRBJ1-4	TRBV11-2	ASSLSTVTGGEKLF
TRBJ1-1	TRBV4-3	ASSQTQNTEAF
TRBJ1-5	TRBV28	ASRGLGRPQH
TRBJ1-4	TRBV20-1	SASGLSTNEKLF
TRBJ2-1	TRBV12-3/TRBV12-4	ASSLGVGKF
TRBJ1-1	TRBV7-9	ASSGRHTGGNTEAF
TRBJ1-2	TRBV12-3/TRBV12-4	ASSSGGPYGYT
TRBJ1-2	TRBV20-1	SARDRTDGT
TRBJ2-3	TRBV7-2	ASSLESWGLTDTQY
TRBJ2-3	TRBV4-2	ASSQEGLAGGPDTQY
TRBJ1-6	TRBV5-4	ASSFGREGSPLH
TRBJ2-6	TRBV3-1	ASSQALWGLFGANVLT
TRBJ2-7	TRBV10-3	AIANRPYEQY
TRBJ1-5	TRBV29-1	SAWGQARDRAQH
TRBJ1-6	TRBV6-1	ASSPGTGDSYNSPLH
TRBJ2-2	TRBV5-6	ASSDGPAGAITGELF
TRBJ2-7	TRBV5-6	ASSLQGRKSEQY
TRBJ2-1	TRBV29-1	SVRTGPNEQF
TRBJ2-7	TRBV18	ASSPQETREQY
TRBJ2-1	TRBV12-3/TRBV12-4	ASRVLDHEQF
TRBJ1-3	TRBV6-2/TRBV6-3	ASSHLGAGNTIY
TRBJ2-7	TRBV5-5	ASSQDRGNYEQY
TRBJ2-7	TRBV6-2/TRBV6-3	ASSSQANPPRPYEQY
TRBJ2-7	TRBV6-1	ASSPTSGGTEQY
TRBJ2-7	TRBV29-1	SVELGTDYEQY
TRBJ1-4	TRBV27	ASSRDRGLINEKLF
TRBJ1-1	TRBV6-1	ASSDAGQGFKGAEAF
TRBJ1-5	TRBV7-2	ASSQGTGYQPQH
TRBJ2-1	TRBV20-1	SARDKVLLAGLQF
TRBJ2-2	TRBV28	ASSPRGRGGGELF
TRBJ1-5	TRBV7-2	ASSVRQNQPQH
TRBJ2-5	TRBV5-6	ASSYWRSLAGETQY